The present TCR beta chain was sequenced within a study of PD-1 blockade in classical Hodgkin lymphoma. Study results and limitations: Baseline TCR diversity was reportedly lower in newly diagnosed patients than healthy donors. Repertoire differences have undefined causes, possibly disease activity or prior therapy.

The sample's time point: newly diagnosed, previously untreated cHL patient sample. Purification of CD4+ T cells from thawed PBMCs was achieved by magnetic negative selection. The authors compared against newly diagnosed, untreated classical Hodgkin lymphoma PBMCs. The CDR3 is 16 amino acids. In germline, CDR1 is SEHNR, CDR2 FQNEAQ (reference sequence). Trimming at V came to 1 base and at J to 1 base, leaving 7 bases not matched to a gene. Concerning this clone: Its antigen is not known.

Using immunoSEQ multiplex PCR, the repertoire was profiled, and TCRdb retains in-frame clones only, with some absent. The sample consists of about 20,000 clones, about 85% of them appearing once. Specimen: CD4+ T cells from blood. The chain couples TRBV7-9 to TRBJ2-7; 7 bases are a match to TRBD2. This TCR was recovered from a human donor with classical Hodgkin lymphoma. CDR3 DNA: TGTGCCAGCAGCTTAGAGCCTACCGGGGGGTCCTACGAGCAGTACTTC. This encodes CASSLEPTGGSYEQYF.